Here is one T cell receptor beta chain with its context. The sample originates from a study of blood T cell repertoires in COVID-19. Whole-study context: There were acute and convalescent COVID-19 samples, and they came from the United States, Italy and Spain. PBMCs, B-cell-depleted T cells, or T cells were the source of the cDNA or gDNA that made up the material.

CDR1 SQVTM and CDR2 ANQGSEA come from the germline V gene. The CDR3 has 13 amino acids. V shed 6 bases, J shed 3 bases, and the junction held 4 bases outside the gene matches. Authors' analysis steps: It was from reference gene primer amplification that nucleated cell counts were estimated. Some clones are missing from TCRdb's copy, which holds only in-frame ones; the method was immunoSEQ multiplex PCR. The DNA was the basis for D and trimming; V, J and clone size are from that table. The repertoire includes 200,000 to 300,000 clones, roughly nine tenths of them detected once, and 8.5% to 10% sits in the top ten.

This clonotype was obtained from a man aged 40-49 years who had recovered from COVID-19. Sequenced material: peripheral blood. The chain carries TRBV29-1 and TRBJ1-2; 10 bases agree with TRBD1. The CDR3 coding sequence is TGCAGCGTCTGGACAGGGGGGGACTATGGCTACACCTTC. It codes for CSVWTGGDYGYTF.